This T cell receptor beta chain is drawn from a study of T cells after yellow fever vaccination. Trimming left V 8 bases short and J 1 base short, with 17 bases between. The CDR3 sequence is 15 residues long. TCRdb reprocessed the 5' RACE reads with MiXCR, giving one entry per CDR3 protein. This repertoire shows roughly 340,000 distinct CDR3 sequences, roughly 8.7% found once; its top ten account for approximately 18%. The sequence came from a man younger than 35 who received the YFV17D yellow fever vaccine. Sequencing was performed on PBMCs, taken on the day of the first yellow fever vaccination. This chain connects TRBV12-3 or TRBV12-4 to TRBJ1-1; D is possibly TRBD1 (5 bases). This CDR3 reads CASQGRERENTEAFF. The DNA of the CDR3 is TGTGCCAGCCAGGGACGTGAAAGAGAGAACACTGAAGCTTTCTTT.